The clone carrying this T cell receptor beta chain was detected only a few times. This entry is derived from a study of CD8 T cells in ankylosing spondylitis. Trimming cost V 3 bases and J 2 bases; bases outside gene matches: 7. The CDR3 spans 16 residues. Per the germline V gene, CDR1 is MNHNS and CDR2 is SASEGT. TCRdb analysed the 5' RACE reads with MiXCR anew, one entry per CDR3 protein. The sample holds some 350,000 distinct CDR3 sequences, approximately 14% seen once. This TCR was recovered from a male donor with ankylosing spondylitis or in good health (not recorded which). Sequenced input: blood, either unsorted or a sorted T cell fraction (not recorded which). V usage is TRBV6-1 and J usage is TRBJ2-3; 8 bases align to TRBD2. The CDR3 is CASSDPGGANTDTQYF. CDR3 coding DNA: TGTGCCAGCAGTGACCCGGGAGGGGCAAACACAGATACGCAGTATTTT.